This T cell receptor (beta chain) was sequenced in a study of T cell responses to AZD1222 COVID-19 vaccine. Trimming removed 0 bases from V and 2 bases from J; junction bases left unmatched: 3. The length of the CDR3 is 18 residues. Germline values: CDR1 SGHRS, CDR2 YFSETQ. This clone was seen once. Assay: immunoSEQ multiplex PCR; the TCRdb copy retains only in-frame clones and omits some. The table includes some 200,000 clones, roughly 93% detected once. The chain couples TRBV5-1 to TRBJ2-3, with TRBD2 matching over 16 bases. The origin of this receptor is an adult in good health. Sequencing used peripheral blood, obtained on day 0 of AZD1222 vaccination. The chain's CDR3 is CASSLGGLAGGHTDTQYF. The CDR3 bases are TGCGCCAGCAGCTTGGGGGGACTAGCGGGAGGGCACACAGATACGCAGTATTTT.